Below, one TCR beta chain is given with its context. Germline V lookup: CDR1 SGHTA, CDR2 FQGTGA. V dropped 4 bases and J dropped 10 bases, with 17 bases sitting between them. This CDR3 is built from 15 residues. This sample was included in a study of blood T cell repertoires in COVID-19. Overall study context: Sources were T cells, B-cell-depleted T cells, or PBMCs; the material itself was cDNA or gDNA.

Authors' methods: Scientists estimated how many nucleated cells there were by amplifying reference gene primers. Some clones are missing from TCRdb's copy, which holds only in-frame ones; the method was immunoSEQ multiplex PCR. V and J calls and clone size come straight from that table; D and trimming were deduced from the DNA. The sample contains some 130,000 clones, about 86% of which appear only once. The rearrangement joins TRBV7-3 to TRBJ1-6; D gene ambiguous. The receptor comes from a woman aged 45-65 years who had recovered from COVID-19. The specimen sequenced was peripheral blood. The CDR3 sequence: CASSSERRGFSPLHF. As DNA, the CDR3 is TGTGCCAGCAGCTCCGAACGACGGGGATTCTCACCCCTCCACTTT.